This TCR beta chain was identified during a study of blood T cells in healthy people across ages. Whole-study results and caveats: Relative to aged donors, long-lived donors carried more naive CD4+ cells and displayed higher diversity.

The CDR3 has 14 amino acids. Germline V gene sequence: CDR1 MGHDK, CDR2 SYGVNS. This clonotype was counted once. What it binds is unknown. It was with a sample-barcoded 5' primer and a J-beta primer mix that a second PCR of roughly 6 to 12 cycles was run. TCRdb reprocessed the 5' RACE reads with MiXCR, giving one entry per CDR3 protein. The sample lists roughly 1,100,000 distinct CDR3 sequences, roughly a quarter occurring once. The same data also went into a second study, on T cells of mothers and their children.

What was sequenced was blood. The chain links TRBV25-1 to TRBJ2-5; possible D gene TRBD2, 5 bases. The DNA matches TRBJ2-7 better at its end, which makes the J call doubtful. This clonotype was obtained from a girl aged 2-10 years in good health. In DNA form, the CDR3 reads TGTGCCAGCAGTGACTACAGCGGTGCCTACGAGCAGTACTTC. It yields the protein CASSDYSGAYEQYF.